This TCR beta chain was identified in a study of regulatory T cells in long-lasting Graves disease. The sample's time point: persistent/refractory GD, antithyroid drugs over 5 years with positive TRAb. PBMCs provided the RNA from which the TCR library was made. EDTA tubes received 7.5 to 9 milliliters of collected peripheral blood. The germline gives CDR1 SNHLY, CDR2 FYNNEI. This CDR3 spans 14 amino acids. Between the trimmed V and J ends, which lost 6 bases and 3 bases, there was a span of 15 bases. There are many counts of this clonotype. Building the TCR beta libraries relied on iRepertoire HTBI primers, and CDR3 regions underwent Arm-PCR. MiXCR was run by TCRdb on the multiplex PCR reads, yielding one entry per CDR3 protein. Of 420,000 or so distinct CDR3 sequences listed, 20% to 30% are singletons.

The sequence derives from a female donor with Graves disease. The sequenced sample was peripheral blood mononuclear cells (PBMCs), obtained when the disease was refractory, from a patient treated with antithyroid drugs. The genes are TRBV2 and TRBJ2-7, with unresolved D. The CDR3 bases are TGTGCCAGCAGGGAAACTCCCTCCATCTACGAGCAGTACTTC. Translating it yields CASRETPSIYEQYF.